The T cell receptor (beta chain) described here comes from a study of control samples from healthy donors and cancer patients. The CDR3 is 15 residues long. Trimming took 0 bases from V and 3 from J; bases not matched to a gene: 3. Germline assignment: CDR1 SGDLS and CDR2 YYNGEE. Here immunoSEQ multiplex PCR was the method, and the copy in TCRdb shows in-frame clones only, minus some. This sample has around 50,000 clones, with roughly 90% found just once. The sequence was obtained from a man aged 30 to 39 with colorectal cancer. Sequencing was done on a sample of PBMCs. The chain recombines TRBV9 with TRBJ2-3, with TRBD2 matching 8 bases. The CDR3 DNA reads TGTGCCAGCAGCGTAGCGGGGGGGCCGACAGATACGCAGTATTTT. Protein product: CASSVAGGPTDTQYF.